A selection of T cell receptor beta chains follows, all from one sample in a study of blood T cells in healthy people across ages. Each CDR3 protein is one row after TCRdb ran MiXCR on the 5' RACE reads. The data hold hundreds of thousands of distinct CDR3 sequences, with 40% to 50% observed a single time. Sequences were obtained from blood. Receptors were obtained from a man in his 60s in good health. Each CDR3 is given with its conserved first and last residue. Fields, in order: V gene, J gene, D gene, clone size, CDR3 protein, CDR3 DNA. The D gene is left open where the match is weak. A row's size may be missing; if present it is once, few, many or a size class.

TRBV5-5	TRBJ1-5	TRBD1	many	CASSLRAGGPNQPQHF	TGTGCCAGCAGCTTGAGGGCAGGGGGTCCTAATCAGCCCCAGCATTTT
TRBV5-1	TRBJ2-7	TRBD1	.	CASSLVGQGNEQYF	TGCGCCAGCAGCTTGGTTGGACAGGGTAACGAGCAGTACTTC
TRBV3-1	TRBJ1-1	.	.	CASSQSKGGEAFF	TGTGCCAGCAGCCAAAGTAAGGGGGGTGAAGCTTTCTTT
TRBV7-2	TRBJ2-2	.	.	CASSPNPHTGELFF	TGTGCCAGCAGCCCTAACCCCCACACCGGGGAGCTGTTTTTT
TRBV4-1	TRBJ1-2	TRBD1	.	CASSQGTDRINYGYTF	TGCGCCAGCAGCCAAGGGACGGACAGGATTAACTATGGCTACACCTTC
TRBV21-1	TRBJ2-1	.	few	CASSKSYRGPYNEQFF	TGTGCCAGCAGCAAAAGCTACAGGGGGCCTTACAATGAGCAGTTCTTC
TRBV5-5	TRBJ1-5	.	.	CASSLEGGDLNQPQHF	TGTGCCAGCAGCTTGGAGGGCGGTGACCTTAATCAGCCCCAGCATTTT
TRBV24-1	TRBJ2-3	TRBD2	few	CATSDRLAGEFDTQYF	TGTGCCACCAGTGATCGTCTAGCGGGGGAGTTCGATACGCAGTATTTT
TRBV6-1	TRBJ2-3	.	.	CATQTDPSTDTQYF	TGTGCCACCCAGACAGATCCTTCAACAGATACGCAGTATTTT
TRBV29-1	TRBJ2-1	.	.	CSVGNGAFDEQFF	TGCAGCGTTGGGAACGGCGCTTTCGATGAGCAGTTCTTC
TRBV5-1	TRBJ1-6	.	.	CASSLHGGQQNSPLHF	TGCGCCAGCAGCTTGCACGGCGGACAGCAGAATTCACCCCTCCACTTT
TRBV25-1	TRBJ2-1	.	many	CASRRGGLAEQFF	TGTGCCAGCAGGAGAGGAGGGCTCGCTGAGCAGTTCTTC